This TCR beta chain was profiled in a study of response to subunit inactivated influenza vaccine. TCRdb redid the calling of the RT-PCR reads with MiXCR, one entry per CDR3 protein. The table lists 710,000 or so distinct CDR3 sequences, less than 20% of them singletons, with more than 9% in the top ten. Per germline, CDR1 MDHEN and CDR2 SYDVKM. Trimming cost V 6 bases and J 7 bases, with 10 bases left between them. The length of the CDR3 is 12 residues. The sample consisted of PBMCs from blood, taken roughly 12 days after vaccination. This TCR came from a man in his forties or fifties who received an inactivated influenza vaccine. The rearrangement uses TRBV28 and TRBJ2-1; D unclear. CDR3 in amino acids: CASRQDRNEQFF. The CDR3 DNA follows: TGTGCCAGCAGACAAGACCGAAATGAGCAGTTCTTC.